Listed below are T cell receptor beta chains from one sample, sequenced in a study of T cells in Graves' hyperthyroidism and ophthalmopathy. One entry per CDR3 protein, called by TCRdb with MiXCR from the multiplex PCR reads. This sample has hundreds of thousands of distinct CDR3 sequences, with roughly 16% found just once. Sequencing was carried out using blood. The receptor source for this set is a woman between 25 and 40 years old with Graves' hyperthyroidism. CDR3s include the opening cysteine and the closing phenylalanine or tryptophan. The order of the fields is J gene, V gene, D gene, clone size, CDR3 protein, CDR3 DNA. A D gene is named only where the DNA matches it firmly. Some rows have no size entry. The others give once, few or many, or a class for an expanded clone.

TRBJ2-1 TRBV29-1 . many CSVTLEGGEQFF TGCAGCGTCACCCTTGAGGGCGGTGAGCAGTTCTTC
TRBJ1-6 TRBV11-3 TRBD1 few CASSLGWTGVYNSPLHF TGTGCCAGCAGCTTAGGGTGGACAGGGGTCTATAATTCACCCCTCCACTTT
TRBJ2-2 TRBV18 . few CASSPPRGWNTGELFF TGTGCCAGCTCACCACCCAGGGGCTGGAACACCGGGGAGCTGTTTTTT
TRBJ2-1 TRBV6-5 TRBD2 few CASSYMAGGPYNEQFF TGTGCCAGCAGTTACATGGCGGGAGGGCCTTACAATGAGCAGTTCTTC
TRBJ1-1 TRBV6-2/TRBV6-3 . . CASSYSSTRNTEAFF TGTGCCAGCAGTTACTCTAGCACTCGGAACACTGAAGCTTTCTTT
TRBJ1-1 TRBV12-3/TRBV12-4 . many CASSVWYTEAFF TGTGCCAGCAGTGTGTGGTACACTGAAGCTTTCTTT
TRBJ2-3 TRBV2 TRBD2 many CASSGFLAGGPDTQYF TGTGCCAGCAGTGGGTTCCTAGCGGGAGGGCCAGATACGCAGTATTTT
TRBJ2-7 TRBV27 . many CASSLWQQAYEQYF TGTGCCAGCAGTTTATGGCAGCAAGCCTACGAGCAGTACTTC
TRBJ2-2 TRBV28 TRBD2 . CASSFLHPRLAKRTGELFF TGTGCCAGCAGTTTTCTCCACCCCCGACTAGCGAAACGCACCGGGGAGCTGTTTTTT
TRBJ1-2 TRBV7-2 . few CASSLWDGYTF TGTGCCAGCAGCTTATGGGATGGCTACACCTTC
TRBJ2-5 TRBV20-1 TRBD2 . CSAWEGTETQYF TGCAGTGCTTGGGAGGGAACGGAGACCCAGTACTTC
TRBJ2-1 TRBV5-1 . many CASSLKGWDRDLEQFF TGCGCCAGCAGCCTCAAGGGGTGGGATCGGGACCTTGAGCAGTTCTTC
TRBJ2-1 TRBV2 . . CASSVGAREQFF TGTGCCAGCAGTGTTGGGGCTCGTGAGCAGTTCTTC
TRBJ2-7 TRBV28 TRBD2 many CASSFGGNKRNEQYF TGTGCCAGCAGTTTCGGGGGGAATAAGCGCAACGAGCAGTACTTC
TRBJ2-2 TRBV7-2 . . CASSLSGSIPNIGELFF TGTGCCAGCAGCTTATCTGGTTCGATCCCCAACATCGGGGAGCTGTTTTTT
TRBJ1-1 TRBV27 . few CASHGPMNTEAFF TGTGCCAGCCACGGGCCCATGAACACTGAAGCTTTCTTT
TRBJ2-1 TRBV15 . few CATSSRRTRINEQFF TGTGCCACCAGCAGCCGTCGGACCAGAATCAATGAGCAGTTCTTC
TRBJ2-3 TRBV9 . . CASSVAGDLTDTQYF TGTGCCAGCAGCGTAGCGGGAGATCTCACAGATACGCAGTATTTT
TRBJ2-3 TRBV5-1 . many CASSSLGWWDTQYF TGCGCCAGCAGCTCCCTGGGTTGGTGGGATACGCAGTATTTT
TRBJ1-2 TRBV5-1 . . CASSPLPNRALMSYTF TGCGCCAGCAGCCCCCTGCCAAACAGGGCCTTGATGAGCTACACCTTC
TRBJ1-4 TRBV28 TRBD1 many CATTGTDYKTNEKLFF TGTGCCACCACCGGGACAGATTATAAAACTAATGAAAAACTGTTTTTT
TRBJ2-3 TRBV10-2 . . CASSEVAASTDTQYF TGCGCCAGCAGTGAGGTAGCGGCTAGCACAGATACGCAGTATTTT
TRBJ2-5 TRBV30 . many CAWRLGSETQYF TGTGCCTGGAGGCTGGGGTCAGAGACCCAGTACTTC
TRBJ2-7 TRBV28 . many CASSFGFTYEQYF TGTGCCAGCAGCTTTGGGTTCACCTACGAGCAGTACTTC
TRBJ2-7 TRBV18 TRBD1 few CASSPVGQGNYEQYF TGTGCCAGCTCACCGGTAGGACAGGGAAACTACGAGCAGTACTTC
TRBJ2-1 TRBV20-1 TRBD2 many CSASPSGRFSRQFF TGCAGTGCTAGTCCTAGCGGGAGGTTTTCGCGACAGTTCTTC
TRBJ2-1 TRBV5-1 . few CASSLARGPSSIDEQFF TGCGCCAGCAGCTTGGCCCGAGGACCGAGCTCCATCGATGAGCAGTTCTTC
TRBJ1-5 TRBV5-1 . many CASSPGQNNQPQHF TGCGCCAGCAGCCCTGGACAGAACAATCAGCCCCAGCATTTT
TRBJ1-2 TRBV28 . many CASSTTGIGYTF TGTGCCAGCAGCACAACAGGGATTGGCTACACCTTC
TRBJ1-3 TRBV28 . . CASSFRAGSSGNTIYF TGTGCCAGCAGTTTCCGCGCAGGAAGCTCTGGAAACACCATATATTTT
TRBJ1-5 TRBV30 TRBD1 few CAWSTGTGTGQPQHF TGTGCCTGGAGTACAGGGACAGGGACGGGTCAGCCCCAGCATTTT
TRBJ2-1 TRBV2 TRBD2 many CASLAGGGGSRMNEQFF TGTGCCAGCCTAGCGGGAGGGGGGGGTAGTCGTATGAATGAGCAGTTCTTC
TRBJ2-5 TRBV11-2 . many CASSLVWAEETQYF TGTGCCAGCAGCTTAGTGTGGGCAGAAGAGACCCAGTACTTC
TRBJ2-7 TRBV6-2/TRBV6-3 . many CASRKTGLHEQYF TGTGCCAGCAGAAAAACAGGGCTCCACGAGCAGTACTTC
TRBJ1-4 TRBV6-1 . few CASSDLTARKLFF TGTGCCAGCAGTGACCTGACAGCAAGAAAACTGTTTTTT
TRBJ1-5 TRBV5-1 . . CASSLAANRPQHF TGCGCCAGCAGCTTGGCGGCGAATCGGCCCCAGCATTTT
TRBJ2-2 TRBV7-9 TRBD1 many CASSQGQDFTGELFF TGTGCCAGCAGCCAAGGACAGGACTTCACCGGGGAGCTGTTTTTT
TRBJ2-7 TRBV28 TRBD1 many CASSSDRTGSYEQYF TGTGCCAGCAGTTCCGATCGGACAGGGAGCTACGAGCAGTACTTC
TRBJ1-1 TRBV20-1 . few CSASPGGTHQGIF TGCAGTGCTAGTCCTGGCGGGACGCATCAAGGGATCTTT
TRBJ2-7 TRBV3-1 . many CASSQGDTHPYEQYF TGTGCCAGCAGCCAAGGGGACACCCACCCCTACGAGCAGTACTTC
TRBJ2-1 TRBV7-9 . . CASSSRLHSYNEQFF TGTGCCAGCAGCTCCCGACTACACTCCTACAATGAGCAGTTCTTC
TRBJ2-1 TRBV7-3 TRBD1 . CASSQVGQGDEQFF TGTGCCAGCAGCCAGGTCGGACAGGGGGATGAGCAGTTCTTC
TRBJ2-1 TRBV12-5 . . CASGITRYEQFF TGTGCTAGTGGGATCACTAGATATGAGCAGTTCTTC
TRBJ2-2 TRBV7-2 TRBD2 few CASSAPSTSGRTGELFF TGTGCCAGCAGCGCCCCGTCAACTAGCGGCAGGACCGGGGAGCTGTTTTTT
TRBJ1-2 TRBV5-1 TRBD1 many CASSSGQVSRGGYTF TGCGCCAGCAGTTCCGGACAGGTCAGCCGGGGTGGCTACACCTTC
TRBJ1-2 TRBV2 TRBD1 few CASRQGSVNYGYTF TGTGCCAGCAGACAGGGGAGTGTTAACTATGGCTACACCTTC